The rows below give T cell receptor beta chains drawn from one sample of a study of a mutant IDH1 vaccine in newly diagnosed glioma. The repertoire was sequenced with immunoSEQ multiplex PCR; TCRdb's copy has only in-frame clones and lacks some. The table lists 68,000 or so clones, 79% of them singletons. The source material was PBMCs, sampled from a glioma patient treated with radiotherapy, temozolomide or both. Receptors originate from a man between 50 and 59 years old with glioma. The CDR3 runs from the conserved cysteine through the conserved F or W. A D gene is named only where the DNA matches it firmly. Clone size is stated in some rows and not others, as once, few, many or a class when expanded.

abundance,d_gene,j_gene,v_gene,CDR3aa,CDR3nt
-,-,TRBJ2-2,TRBV6-5,CASSYSTNTGELFF,TGTGCCAGCAGTTACTCGACTAACACCGGGGAGCTGTTTTTT
once,TRBD1,TRBJ2-1,TRBV9,CASSVRQGLGSYNEQFF,TGTGCCAGCAGCGTACGACAGGGTCTAGGCTCCTACAATGAGCAGTTCTTC
-,-,TRBJ2-7,TRBV13,CASSLPGGSYEQYF,TGTGCCAGCAGCTTACCTGGGGGCTCCTACGAGCAGTACTTC
-,-,TRBJ2-5,TRBV5-1,CASSFNGGRETQYF,TGCGCCAGCAGCTTCAATGGTGGTAGAGAGACCCAGTACTTC
-,-,TRBJ1-1,TRBV19,CASSARDRNTEAFF,TGTGCCAGTAGTGCCCGCGACAGAAACACTGAAGCTTTCTTT
-,-,TRBJ1-1,TRBV20-1,CSAGGRTEAFF,TGCAGTGCGGGGGGGCGCACTGAAGCTTTCTTT
-,TRBD2,TRBJ2-1,TRBV6-5,CASSYEPSGGYEQFF,TGTGCCAGCAGTTACGAACCTTCCGGGGGGTATGAGCAGTTCTTC
few,-,TRBJ1-1,TRBV29-1,CSVNRNTEAFF,TGCAGCGTCAACAGGAACACTGAAGCTTTCTTT
-,-,TRBJ1-1,TRBV5-4,CASSLLGEAFF,TGTGCCAGCAGCTTGTTGGGGGAAGCTTTCTTT
-,-,TRBJ2-7,TRBV6-5,CASSWTSLSYEQYF,TGTGCCAGCAGTTGGACATCACTTTCCTACGAGCAGTACTTC
-,TRBD2,TRBJ2-3,TRBV30,CAWSVSGRTDTQYF,TGTGCCTGGAGTGTAAGCGGGAGGACAGATACGCAGTATTTT
once,TRBD1,TRBJ2-6,TRBV6-4,CASGTTGAGANVLTF,TGTGCCAGCGGAACAACAGGGGCTGGGGCCAACGTCCTGACTTTC
few,TRBD2,TRBJ2-3,TRBV10-3,CAIKAGGDLDTQYF,TGTGCCATCAAAGCGGGGGGTGACCTGGATACGCAGTATTTT
few,-,TRBJ1-6,TRBV7-8,CASSLFLGEANSPLHF,TGTGCCAGCAGCTTATTTCTGGGAGAAGCCAATTCACCCCTCCACTTT
-,TRBD1,TRBJ1-2,TRBV5-1,CASSPTGNYGYTF,TGCGCCAGCAGCCCGACAGGGAACTATGGCTACACCTTC
-,TRBD2,TRBJ2-2,TRBV6-1,CASSARGVAGELFF,TGTGCCAGCAGTGCCCGGGGGGTAGCCGGGGAGCTGTTTTTT
-,-,TRBJ2-7,TRBV7-2,CASSPKGAGRTYEQYF,TGTGCCAGCAGCCCGAAAGGCGCAGGCAGAACCTACGAGCAGTACTTC
-,-,TRBJ2-2,TRBV9,CASSVASGGNTGELFF,TGTGCCAGCAGCGTAGCTTCCGGGGGGAACACCGGGGAGCTGTTTTTT
once,TRBD1,TRBJ2-5,TRBV27,CASRQGNEETQYF,TGTGCCAGCAGACAGGGGAACGAGGAGACCCAGTACTTC
-,-,TRBJ1-2,TRBV7-8,CASNSDGSLNYGYTF,TGTGCCAGCAACTCCGACGGCTCATTGAACTATGGCTACACCTTC
-,-,TRBJ2-7,TRBV9,CASSVEPGLYEQYF,TGTGCCAGCAGCGTAGAGCCAGGGCTCTACGAGCAGTACTTC
-,TRBD1,TRBJ2-3,TRBV4-1,CASSQDRRTGTYF,TGCGCCAGCAGCCAAGATCGCCGGACAGGGACGTATTTT
-,TRBD2,TRBJ2-5,TRBV9,CASSVEAGLAGGLETQYF,TGTGCCAGCAGCGTAGAGGCAGGACTAGCGGGGGGACTGGAGACCCAGTACTTC
-,TRBD1,TRBJ1-2,TRBV6-5,CASQGGSSYGYTF,TGTGCCAGTCAAGGGGGCTCTAGCTATGGCTACACCTTC
-,TRBD1,TRBJ1-1,TRBV6-6,CASRQGENTEAFF,TGTGCCAGCAGACAGGGGGAGAACACTGAAGCTTTCTTT
-,-,TRBJ1-3,TRBV5-1,CASSPSGDSGNTIYF,TGCGCCAGCAGTCCGTCAGGAGACTCTGGAAACACCATATATTTT
-,-,TRBJ1-1,TRBV2,CASTRGGAEAFF,TGTGCCAGCACTCGGGGGGGGGCTGAAGCTTTCTTT
-,-,TRBJ1-5,TRBV19,CASSIDLQGRNQPQHF,TGTGCCAGTAGTATAGATCTCCAGGGGAGGAATCAGCCCCAGCATTTT
-,-,TRBJ2-1,TRBV9,CASSLEREQFF,TGTGCCAGCAGCCTGGAGAGGGAGCAGTTCTTC
-,-,TRBJ1-1,TRBV5-1,CASSPGPATEAFF,TGCGCCAGCAGCCCAGGGCCGGCCACTGAAGCTTTCTTT
-,-,TRBJ2-7,TRBV5-1,CASSLVGHSYEQYF,TGCGCCAGCAGCTTGGTCGGACACTCCTACGAGCAGTACTTC
-,-,TRBJ1-5,TRBV20-1,CSGGGNQPQHF,TGCAGTGGGGGGGGCAATCAGCCCCAGCATTTT
once,-,TRBJ1-3,TRBV5-4,CASSAQGSGNTIYF,TGTGCCAGCAGCGCACAGGGCTCTGGAAACACCATATATTTT
-,-,TRBJ1-2,TRBV2,CASGTLRDGYTF,TGTGCCAGCGGGACTCTAAGGGATGGCTACACCTTC
few,-,TRBJ1-1,TRBV25-1,CASRSRGNTEAFF,TGTGCCAGCAGATCAAGGGGGAACACTGAAGCTTTCTTT
-,-,TRBJ1-2,TRBV6-1,CASSETSWTYGYTF,TGTGCCAGCAGTGAAACCTCTTGGACCTATGGCTACACCTTC
-,-,TRBJ1-2,TRBV23-1,CASSRGRDRQLSGYTF,TGCGCCAGCAGTCGTGGAAGGGACCGCCAACTGAGTGGCTACACCTTC
-,TRBD1,TRBJ1-5,TRBV19,CASSGTGNQPQHF,TGTGCCAGTAGCGGGACAGGCAATCAGCCCCAGCATTTT
-,-,TRBJ1-2,TRBV4-3,CASSREATGSRYGYTF,TGCGCCAGCAGCCGCGAGGCAACAGGGTCGCGCTATGGCTACACCTTC
-,-,TRBJ1-2,TRBV29-1,CSVEENGGDGYTF,TGCAGCGTTGAAGAGAACGGGGGTGACGGCTACACCTTC
-,TRBD2,TRBJ2-7,TRBV11-2,CASSLAAGGLYEQYF,TGTGCCAGCAGCTTAGCCGCGGGGGGGCTTTACGAGCAGTACTTC
few,-,TRBJ1-4,TRBV6-5,CASSYSPGAGEKLFF,TGTGCCAGCAGTTACTCGCCGGGGGCAGGGGAAAAACTGTTTTTT
-,-,TRBJ2-7,TRBV4-2,CASSPGRGEQYF,TGTGCCAGCAGCCCCGGGCGGGGCGAGCAGTACTTC
-,-,TRBJ2-7,TRBV29-1,CSVEALSREQYF,TGCAGCGTTGAAGCCCTAAGCCGAGAGCAGTACTTC
-,-,TRBJ2-1,TRBV19,CASRPRQYNEQFF,TGTGCCAGTAGGCCGCGACAGTACAATGAGCAGTTCTTC
-,-,TRBJ2-7,TRBV6-5,CASMGYGSYEQYF,TGTGCCAGTATGGGGTACGGTTCCTACGAGCAGTACTTC
-,-,TRBJ1-5,TRBV19,CASSIRDTNQPQHF,TGTGCCAGTAGTATCCGGGATACCAATCAGCCCCAGCATTTT
-,-,TRBJ1-5,TRBV7-2,CASSPGPGEGPQHF,TGTGCCAGCAGCCCGGGACCAGGGGAGGGGCCCCAGCATTTT
once,-,TRBJ2-7,TRBV5-1,CASSLEPTFYEQYF,TGCGCCAGCAGCTTGGAACCCACTTTCTACGAGCAGTACTTC
few,-,TRBJ1-2,TRBV18,CASSSGRGYTF,TGTGCCAGCTCTTCCGGTAGGGGCTACACCTTC
-,TRBD1,TRBJ1-2,TRBV29-1,CSVDGTGAGYGYTF,TGCAGCGTGGACGGGACAGGGGCAGGGTATGGCTACACCTTC
few,TRBD1,TRBJ1-3,TRBV9,CASSFQGARGNTIYF,TGTGCCAGCAGCTTCCAGGGGGCGAGGGGAAACACCATATATTTT
-,-,TRBJ1-2,TRBV6-6,CASRRNNGYTF,TGTGCCAGCAGGCGGAATAATGGCTACACCTTC
-,TRBD1,TRBJ1-1,TRBV6-1,CASKPLQGTTEAFF,TGTGCCAGCAAACCATTACAGGGGACCACTGAAGCTTTCTTT
-,-,TRBJ1-4,TRBV4-3,CASSQDKPRRWEKLFF,TGCGCCAGCAGCCAAGATAAACCCAGGAGGTGGGAAAAACTGTTTTTT
-,-,TRBJ2-7,TRBV6-5,CASSYSSSPDEQYF,TGTGCCAGCAGTTACTCCTCCTCCCCCGACGAGCAGTACTTC
many,-,TRBJ1-1,TRBV7-9,CASSLGANTEAFF,TGTGCCAGCAGCTTAGGGGCGAACACTGAAGCTTTCTTT
-,-,TRBJ1-1,TRBV7-6,CASSPPDDRVRDTEAFF,TGTGCCAGCAGCCCCCCGGACGACCGGGTGAGGGACACTGAAGCTTTCTTT
-,-,TRBJ2-1,TRBV6-1,CASSESGIGRNEQFF,TGTGCCAGCAGTGAATCGGGGATCGGAAGGAATGAGCAGTTCTTC
-,-,TRBJ2-6,TRBV13,CASSLSLNSGANVLTF,TGTGCCAGCAGCCTTTCCCTTAACTCTGGGGCCAACGTCCTGACTTTC